The 27 T cell receptor beta chains given below trace back to one sample, sequenced in a study of T cells in Graves' hyperthyroidism and ophthalmopathy. The investigators amplified TCR beta CDR3 regions from RNA transcripts. TCR CDR3 underwent first-round RT-PCR with the HTBI primer set. TCRdb re-called the multiplex PCR reads with MiXCR, one entry per CDR3 protein. The sample contains about 400,000 distinct CDR3 sequences, roughly 14% of which appear only once. The material sequenced was blood. The receptors shown here come from a man aged 18 to 29 with Graves' ophthalmopathy.

The table lists this clonotype with many counts. The genes are TRBV7-9 and TRBJ2-7; 11 positions agree with TRBD1. This CDR3 spans 15 amino acids. The germline CDR1 and CDR2 sequences are SEHNR and FQNEAQ (reference sequence). Unmatched junction bases numbered 4, after V lost 3 bases and J lost 3 bases. CDR3: CASSLRDRGVYEQYF. CDR3 bases: TGTGCCAGCAGCTTGAGGGACAGGGGGGTCTACGAGCAGTACTTC.

For this clonotype: A single base separates this from a much larger clone, so it may be a read error. The CDR3 ends on some other residue instead of the conserved phenylalanine or tryptophan, so this is likely a read error. This rearrangement joins TRBV11-2 to TRBJ1-1; D perhaps matches TRBD1 (5 bases). This CDR3 is built from 14 residues. CDR1 is SGHAT and CDR2 is FQNNGV in the germline V gene. Trimming removed 5 bases at V and 9 bases at J, with 19 bases between. CDR3 loop: CASSHIGAREKAFL. DNA for the CDR3: TGTGCCAGCAGCCACATAGGGGCAAGGGAGAAAGCTTTCCTT.

At least ten counts were recorded for this clonotype. The chain links TRBV6-1 to TRBJ2-5; TRBD1 aligns across 8 bases. Trimming removed 5 bases from V and 5 bases from J; junction bases left unmatched: 10. Germline CDR1 reads MNHNS; CDR2 reads SASEGT. This CDR3 comprises 15 residues. CDR3 in DNA: TGTGCCAGCAGTACACCCCAGGGGGCGAAGGAGACCCAGTACTTC. Translation: CASSTPQGAKETQYF.

This clonotype showed up many times. The chain is built from TRBV6-1 and TRBJ1-4; D is possibly TRBD1 (6 bases). V lost 5 bases and J lost 6, with 10 bases in between. CDR3 length: 13 amino acids. Germline V gene lookup returns CDR1 MNHNS and CDR2 SASEGT. This chain's CDR3 is CASSWTADEKLFF. CDR3 DNA: TGTGCCAGCAGTTGGACAGCGGATGAAAAACTGTTTTTT.

This clonotype was seen more than once but under ten times. CDR3 sequence reads: CASSRDRNNSPLHF. CDR3 sequence (DNA): TGTGCCAGCAGCCGGGACAGAAATAATTCACCCCTCCACTTT. The chain links TRBV7-6 to TRBJ1-6, with TRBD1 matching 7 bases. Germline CDR1 is SGHVS and CDR2 is FNYEAQ. The CDR3 consists of 14 residues. The junction had 3 bases not matched to a gene; V was cut back by 5 bases and J by 5 bases.

There are many counts of this clonotype. V usage is TRBV7-2 and J usage is TRBJ2-7; a possible D gene is TRBD1 (6 bases). Between the trimmed V and J ends, which lost 8 bases and 1 base, there was a span of 18 bases. CDR1 is SGHTA, CDR2 FQGNSA, per germline. The CDR3 runs to 15 residues. The CDR3 coding sequence is TGTGCCAGCGCCGAAAGTTTCACAGGGTCCTACGAGCAGTACTTC. This encodes CASAESFTGSYEQYF.

The chain combines TRBV5-6 with TRBJ1-5; D not resolved. This CDR3 comprises 17 residues. Germline assignment: CDR1 SGHDT and CDR2 YYEEEE. Trimming cost V 2 bases and J 5 bases, with 20 bases left between them. CDR3 sequence reads: CASSFWALPATHQPQHF. CDR3 nucleotides: TGTGCCAGCAGCTTTTGGGCCTTACCAGCTACTCATCAGCCCCAGCATTTT. Combining the CDR3 with reference TRBV5-6 and TRBJ1-5 gives the whole variable domain DAGVTQSPTHLIKTRGQQVTLRCSPKSGHDTVSWYQQALGQGPQFIFQYYEEEERQRGNFPDRFSGHQFPNYSSELNVNALLLGDSALYLCASSFWALPATHQPQHFGDGTRLSIL.

Ten or more counts support this clonotype. Here the CDR3 reads CASSQDLRQDHEQYF. As DNA, the CDR3 is TGTGCCAGCAGCCAAGACCTAAGACAGGACCACGAGCAGTACTTC. J is TRBJ2-7 and V is TRBV14, with D perhaps matching TRBD1 (6 bases). Trimming removed 0 bases at V and 5 bases at J, with 14 bases between. CDR3 length: 15 amino acids. The V gene's germline CDR1 is SGHDN and CDR2 FVKESK. The full variable domain, its missing parts supplied by reference TRBV14 and TRBJ2-7, is EAGVTQFPSHSVIEKGQTVTLRCDPISGHDNLYWYRRVMGKEIKFLLHFVKESKQDESGMPNNRFLAERTGGTYSTLKVQPAELEDSGVYFCASSQDLRQDHEQYFGPGTRLTVT.

This clonotype was observed many times. The chain carries TRBV20-1 and TRBJ2-3, with D tentatively TRBD2 (7 bases). V lost 0 bases, J lost 8 bases, and 15 bases lay in between. This CDR3 spans 14 amino acids. Per the germline V gene, CDR1 is DFQATT and CDR2 is SNEGSKA (reference sequence). CDR3 DNA sequence: TGCAGTGCTAGAGATGGGGGGGCCCAGGTTACGCAGTATTTT. Translation gives CSARDGGAQVTQYF.

This rearrangement joins TRBV19 to TRBJ1-5; the D gene is possibly TRBD1 (5 bases). V gave up 6 bases and J gave up 5 bases, with 20 bases separating them. The CDR3 consists of 16 residues. CDR1 and CDR2 (germline): LNHDA, SQIVND (reference sequence). CDR3 sequence reads: CASRGSLGTVDQPQHF. CDR3 sequence (DNA): TGTGCCAGTAGGGGCTCCCTGGGGACGGTCGATCAGCCCCAGCATTTT.

Ten or more counts support this clonotype. The chain carries TRBV9 and TRBJ2-5, with 10 nucleotides matching TRBD2. Germline values: CDR1 SGDLS, CDR2 YYNGEE. The V segment lost 3 bases and the J segment 0 bases; nucleotides outside the gene matches: 14. The CDR3 spans 19 residues. CDR3 coding DNA: TGTGCCAGCAGCGGGGCAAGGGGAGCGGGGGGGCAGTACCAAGAGACCCAGTACTTC. This encodes CASSGARGAGGQYQETQYF.

In its sample, this clonotype was seen many times. The V and J genes are TRBV7-9 and TRBJ1-1, with D unclear. Trimming took 0 bases from V and 1 from J, leaving 3 bases between them. The CDR3 extends over 13 amino acids. Per germline, CDR1 SEHNR and CDR2 FQNEAQ (reference sequence). CDR3 coding DNA: TGTGCCAGCAGCTTAGCCCAGAACACTGAAGCTTTCTTT. The encoded protein is CASSLAQNTEAFF.

This clonotype occurred many times. The V and J genes are TRBV11-2 and TRBJ2-7, with 8 bases fitting TRBD1. Germline CDR1 is SGHAT and CDR2 is FQNNGV. The CDR3 is 13 amino acids. With 5 bases clipped from V and 7 bases from J, the junction kept 7 bases outside the gene matches. CDR3 protein: CASSIGQGFEQYF. CDR3 DNA sequence: TGTGCCAGCAGCATAGGACAGGGCTTTGAGCAGTACTTC. Drawing the rest from reference TRBV11-2 and TRBJ2-7, the complete variable domain is EAGVAQSPRYKIIEKRQSVAFWCNPISGHATLYWYQQILGQGPKLLIQFQNNGVVDDSQLPKDRFSAERLKGVDSTLKIQPAKLEDSAVYLCASSIGQGFEQYFGPGTRLTVT.

This clonotype was observed a few times. The CDR3 protein is CASSLAGAGGLHGQFF. The CDR3 nucleotides are TGCGCCAGCAGCTTGGCCGGAGCAGGGGGTCTTCATGGGCAGTTCTTC. The V call is TRBV5-1, the J call TRBJ2-1, with 7 bases aligning to TRBD1. The CDR3 spans 16 residues. J lost 12 bases, V lost 0 bases, and 15 bases had no gene match. Germline V lookup: CDR1 SGHRS, CDR2 YFSETQ.

This clonotype showed up many times. This sequence joins TRBV2 and TRBJ1-1; D is unclear. The V gene lost 10 bases and the J gene lost 5 bases, with 17 bases spanning the gap. CDR3 length: 13 residues. The germline V gene encodes CDR1 SNHLY and CDR2 FYNNEI. CDR3: CATNSRTLTEAFF. The CDR3 coding sequence is TGTGCCACCAACTCCCGGACCTTAACTGAAGCTTTCTTT.

This clonotype was found many times. The rearrangement joins TRBV5-1 to TRBJ2-2, with D possibly TRBD2 on 5 matching bases. This CDR3 is 14 amino acids long. V dropped 6 bases and J dropped 4 bases, with 13 bases sitting between them. The germline CDR1 and CDR2 sequences are SGHRS and YFSETQ. DNA for the CDR3: TGCGCCAGCAAGCTCTTGGGGAGCACCGGGGAGCTGTTTTTT. Protein product: CASKLLGSTGELFF.

The rearrangement joins TRBV9 to TRBJ1-5, with D possibly matching TRBD1 (6 bases). Germline values: CDR1 SGDLS, CDR2 YYNGEE. Trimming took 0 bases from V and 1 from J, leaving 8 bases between them. CDR3 length: 15 residues. DNA of the CDR3: TGTGCCAGCAGCGTAGGTACAGGGAGCAATCAGCCCCAGCATTTT. Translated: CASSVGTGSNQPQHF.

This clonotype was detected a few times. As DNA, the CDR3 is TGTGCCAGCCGGAAAGTGAGACCTAGCGGGAGTTGGGGTCAGGTCACCGGGGAGCTGTTTTTT. It translates to CASRKVRPSGSWGQVTGELFF. The chain uses TRBV6-2 or TRBV6-3 and TRBJ2-2; 10 bases align to TRBD2. The V gene's germline CDR1 is MNHEY and CDR2 SVGEGT. This CDR3 has 21 residues. V shed 8 bases, J shed 4 bases, and the junction held 25 bases outside the gene matches.

This clonotype showed up many times. V is TRBV20-1 and J is TRBJ2-5; perhaps TRBD2 as D (5 bases). V was cut by 5 bases and J by 5 bases, with 15 bases left in between. From germline, CDR1 is DFQATT and CDR2 SNEGSKA (reference sequence). This CDR3 has 13 residues. This CDR3 reads CSASRYSDETQYF. For the CDR3, the DNA is TGCAGTGCTTCCCGGTATAGCGACGAGACCCAGTACTTC.

In its sample, this clonotype was seen many times. The chain couples TRBV12-3 or TRBV12-4 to TRBJ1-2; 8 bases align to TRBD1. The CDR3 loop spans 15 amino acids. Trimming cost V 5 bases and J 4 bases; bases outside gene matches: 9. CDR3 residues: CASSTTWDRSYGYTF. The CDR3 DNA follows: TGTGCCAGCAGTACAACATGGGACAGGAGCTATGGCTACACCTTC.

This clonotype appeared many times. The rearrangement joins TRBV2 to TRBJ1-6; D is ambiguous. Trimming stripped 2 bases from V and 3 bases from J, with 11 bases between. In germline, CDR1 is SNHLY, CDR2 FYNNEI. The CDR3 totals 16 residues. In DNA form, the CDR3 reads TGTGCCAGCAGTGAAAGTTTGACCGGCTATAATTCACCCCTCCACTTT. Translating it yields CASSESLTGYNSPLHF.

There are many counts of this clonotype. The CDR3, as DNA: TGTGCCAGCAGTGAACCATTCGGAGGGACTAGCGGGAGAAGTCGTTCGGTAGCCAAAAACATTCAGTACTTC. It translates to CASSEPFGGTSGRSRSVAKNIQYF. This chain links TRBV2 with TRBJ2-4, with 14 bases lining up with TRBD2. Germline V CDR1 and CDR2: SNHLY, FYNNEI. J was trimmed by 0 bases and V by 2 bases; bases with no gene match: 21. This CDR3 has 24 amino acids.

The rearrangement joins TRBV20-1 to TRBJ2-4; D gene uncertain. Germline V gene sequence: CDR1 DFQATT, CDR2 SNEGSKA (reference sequence). The V and J ends lost 5 bases and 11 bases respectively, with 13 bases between them. CDR3 length equals 11 residues. The CDR3 loop is CSAPVPTLQYF. The CDR3 coding sequence is TGCAGTGCTCCCGTGCCGACCCTTCAGTACTTC.

This chain connects TRBV9 to TRBJ1-2, with D possibly being TRBD1 (5 bases). This CDR3 has 13 amino acids. With 3 bases removed from V and 10 bases from J, the gap between germline ends came to 16 bases. Germline assignment: CDR1 SGDLS and CDR2 YYNGEE. For the CDR3, the DNA is TGTGCCAGCAGCGGAAATGCAGGGAAATTCTACACCTTC. Its protein is CASSGNAGKFYTF.

The sample holds many counts of this clonotype. J is TRBJ2-5 and V is TRBV7-2, with 7 bases matching TRBD2. Germline V CDR1 and CDR2: SGHTA, FQGNSA. The CDR3 length is 13 residues. Germline trimming cut 6 bases from V and 2 bases from J; bases unmatched to any gene: 3. CDR3 in DNA: TGTGCCAGCAGGCCGGGACTACAAGAGACCCAGTACTTC. Its protein is CASRPGLQETQYF.

This clonotype was seen repeatedly, ten times or more. This chain uses TRBV24-1 with TRBJ2-7; no definite D call. The V end was cut by 3 bases, the J end by 7 bases, with 9 bases between. The CDR3 has 12 amino acids. The germline V gene encodes CDR1 KGHDR and CDR2 SFDVKD. CDR3 residues: CATSDPRREQYF. CDR3 nucleotide sequence: TGTGCCACCAGTGATCCACGTAGAGAGCAGTACTTC.

This rearrangement joins TRBV6-1 to TRBJ1-4; TRBD1 matches 10 bases. Germline V gives CDR1 MNHNS, CDR2 SASEGT. V lost 2 bases and J lost 6; bases outside the gene matches: 3. CDR3 length: 15 amino acids. For the CDR3, the DNA is TGTGCCAGCAGTGAATTGGGGACAGGGGATGAAAAACTGTTTTTT. Its protein is CASSELGTGDEKLFF.